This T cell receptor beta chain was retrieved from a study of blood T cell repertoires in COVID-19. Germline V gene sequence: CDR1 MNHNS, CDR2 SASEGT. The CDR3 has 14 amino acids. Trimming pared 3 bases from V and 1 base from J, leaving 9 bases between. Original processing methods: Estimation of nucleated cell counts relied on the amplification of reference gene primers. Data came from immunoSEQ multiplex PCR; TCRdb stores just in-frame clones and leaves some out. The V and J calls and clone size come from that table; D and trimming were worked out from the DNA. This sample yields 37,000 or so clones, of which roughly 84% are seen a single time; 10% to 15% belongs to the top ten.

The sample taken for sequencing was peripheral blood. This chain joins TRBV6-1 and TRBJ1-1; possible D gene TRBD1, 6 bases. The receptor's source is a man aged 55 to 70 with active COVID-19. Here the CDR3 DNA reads TGTGCCAGCAGTGAGGTGGACAGGAACACTGAAGCTTTCTTT. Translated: CASSEVDRNTEAFF.